This T cell receptor (beta chain) was retrieved from a study of OX40 agonist ivuxolimab in advanced cancers. Study-level background: Ivuxolimab is an agonistic anti-OX40 (CD134) antibody, and patients were treated with it. Ivuxolimab was delivered to patients intravenously every 2 weeks at doses spanning 0.01 to 10 mg/kg. The study's findings and limits: At 0.1 to 3.0 mg/kg and by week 6, CD4+ and CD8+ T cells in the blood had expanded clonally. Some patients without response likewise showed low normalized clonal expansion.

This clone was counted only a few times. Its antigen is undetermined. This table comes from immunoSEQ multiplex PCR, and its TCRdb copy is limited to in-frame clones, with some not included. This sample has about 66,000 clones, with roughly 85% found just once. V dropped 6 bases and J dropped 0 bases, with 5 bases sitting between them. Looked up from germline, CDR1 is SGHTA and CDR2 is FQGTGA. This CDR3 has 12 amino acids. The source was CD4+ or CD8+ T cells sorted from blood, collected in a trial of the OX40 agonist ivuxolimab. V and J are TRBV7-3 and TRBJ1-1; D gene ambiguous. The sequence derives from an adult with an advanced solid tumor such as melanoma, head and neck, liver or kidney cancer. CDR3 protein: CASSTMNTEAFF. The CDR3, as DNA: TGTGCCAGCAGTACGATGAACACTGAAGCTTTCTTT.